Listed here are 14 T cell receptor beta chains from one sample, sequenced in a study of cytomegalovirus exposure and HLA in healthy donors. Method: immunoSEQ multiplex PCR; TCRdb's copy keeps in-frame clones and lacks some. The sample holds 20,000 to 25,000 clones; roughly 97% are singletons and the top ten take roughly 10%. Sequencing was done on a sample of PBMCs. The receptors derive from a man in his thirties or forties in good health and CMV-seropositive.

The V call is TRBV7-8, the J call TRBJ1-5; D gene ambiguous. This CDR3 spans 16 amino acids. CDR1 and CDR2 (germline): SGHVS, FQNEAQ. Trimming took 7 bases from V and 2 from J, leaving 18 bases between them. The CDR3 DNA reads TGTGCCAGCATCCAGACCCTCCGCGGTGGCAATCAGCCCCAGCATTTT. This translates into CASIQTLRGGNQPQHF. Filled out from reference TRBV7-8 and TRBJ1-5, the complete variable domain reads GAGVSQSPRYKVAKRGQDVALRCDPISGHVSLFWYQQALGQGPEFLTYFQNEAQLDKSGLPSDRFFAERPEGSVSTLKIQRTQQEDSAVYLCASIQTLRGGNQPQHFGDGTRLSIL.

The J gene is TRBJ2-1, the V gene TRBV6-1; TRBD2 matches at 7 bases. The CDR3 runs 13 residues. Germline V gene data show CDR1 as MNHNS and CDR2 as SASEGT. V shed 3 bases, J shed 8 bases, and the junction held 4 bases outside the gene matches. The CDR3 coding sequence is TGTGCCAGCAGTGACAGTCTAGCGGATGAGCAGTTCTTC. This gives the protein CASSDSLADEQFF.

The chain combines TRBV5-4 with TRBJ2-2; TRBD2 agrees at 9 bases. The CDR3 sequence is 16 residues long. With V trimmed by 4 bases and J by 6 bases, 10 bases remained unmatched. CDR1 is SGHNT and CDR2 is YYREEE in the germline V gene (reference sequence). This CDR3 is CASSGGTSNVSGELFF. CDR3 nucleotides: TGTGCCAGCAGCGGGGGGACTAGCAATGTCTCCGGGGAGCTGTTTTTT.

The V call is TRBV13, the J call TRBJ2-7; 7 bases agree with TRBD1. Germline CDR1 is PRHDT and CDR2 is FYEKMQ (reference sequence). With 4 bases clipped from V and 3 bases from J, the junction kept 12 bases outside the gene matches. This CDR3 spans 16 amino acids. Here the CDR3 reads CASSSHLGTDLYEQYF. The CDR3 bases are TGTGCCAGCAGCTCCCACCTAGGGACAGATCTCTACGAGCAGTACTTC.

The gene calls are TRBV30 and TRBJ2-1; 13 bases align to TRBD2. With V trimmed by 6 bases and J by 6 bases, 5 bases remained unmatched. The CDR3 is made up of 14 amino acids. Germline CDR1 is GTSNPN and CDR2 is SVGIG (reference sequence). The CDR3 coding sequence is TGTGCCTGCCGGACTAGCGGGAGTGCCAATGAGCAGTTCTTC. It specifies CACRTSGSANEQFF.

The chain has TRBV7-9 and TRBJ2-3; D is unclear. Germline loops: CDR1 SEHNR, CDR2 FQNEAQ (reference sequence). The CDR3 contains 11 residues. V was shortened by 5 bases and J by 6 bases, with 6 bases between the two germline ends. CDR3 coding DNA: TGTGCCAGCAGCATTTCGGATACGCAGTATTTT. It encodes CASSISDTQYF.

The chain employs TRBV6-5 and TRBJ2-7; 8 bases line up with TRBD2. This CDR3 contains 13 residues. CDR1 is MNHEY and CDR2 is SVGAGI in the germline V gene. V lost 8 bases and J lost 2; bases outside the gene matches: 5. CDR3 DNA: TGTGCCAGCCGCGCGGGAGGACCCTACGAGCAGTACTTC. It encodes CASRAGGPYEQYF.

This clone was counted once. The rearrangement uses TRBV6-1 and TRBJ1-5, with TRBD1 matching 10 bases. The CDR3 length is 13 residues. Germline loops: CDR1 MNHNS, CDR2 SASEGT. Germline trimming cut 6 bases from V and 7 bases from J; bases unmatched to any gene: 3. The chain's CDR3 is CASRGQGKQPQHF. The DNA for the CDR3 is TGTGCCAGCAGGGGACAGGGGAAGCAGCCCCAGCATTTT.

CDR3 nucleotide sequence: TGTGCCACCGGACTAGACTCCTACGAGCAGTACTTC. This codes for CATGLDSYEQYF. The chain couples TRBV10-3 to TRBJ2-7; 7 bases match TRBD2. The V gene end was trimmed by 10 bases and the J gene end by 0 bases; junction bases not matched to a gene: 3. The CDR3 contains 12 residues. From germline, CDR1 is ENHRY and CDR2 SYGVKD.

The chain recombines TRBV27 with TRBJ2-1, with D tentatively TRBD2 (6 bases). This CDR3 contains 14 residues. The germline gives CDR1 MNHEY, CDR2 SMNVEV (reference sequence). V dropped 4 bases and J dropped 5 bases, with 12 bases sitting between them. The CDR3 loop reads CASSSTGLNNEQFF. The CDR3 DNA reads as TGTGCCAGCAGTTCTACGGGACTCAACAATGAGCAGTTCTTC.

The chain couples TRBV7-2 to TRBJ1-2, with D possibly matching TRBD1 (6 bases). The CDR3 spans 14 residues. Per germline, CDR1 SGHTA and CDR2 FQGNSA. V was clipped by 4 bases and J by 0 bases, with 9 bases between them. The CDR3 nucleotides are TGTGCCAGCAGCTACAGGGAAACTAACTATGGCTACACCTTC. It is translated as CASSYRETNYGYTF.

J is TRBJ2-5 and V is TRBV5-1; 13 bases map to TRBD2. The CDR3 spans 16 residues. Germline lookup yields CDR1 SGHRS and CDR2 YFSETQ. V lost 4 bases to trimming and J lost 2 bases; unmatched junction nucleotides: 5. In DNA, the CDR3 is TGCGCCAGCAGCCCAGGACTAGCGGGAGCTCAAGAGACCCAGTACTTC. Residues: CASSPGLAGAQETQYF.

The chain employs TRBV2 and TRBJ2-2; the match to TRBD2 covers 13 bases. The germline gives CDR1 SNHLY, CDR2 FYNNEI. After removal of 0 bases from V and 5 bases from J, the junction contained 9 bases not matched to a gene. The CDR3 contains 19 residues. CDR3: CASSEALPGLAGRTGELFF. The CDR3 DNA is TGTGCCAGCAGTGAAGCCCTACCGGGACTAGCGGGACGAACCGGGGAGCTGTTTTTT.

The J gene is TRBJ1-2, the V gene TRBV6-5; TRBD1 matches at 7 bases. The CDR3 loop spans 14 amino acids. From germline, CDR1 is MNHEY and CDR2 SVGAGI. With V trimmed by 6 bases and J by 3 bases, 7 bases remained unmatched. The CDR3 coding sequence is TGTGCCAGCAGAGCCCCCGGGACAGACTATGGCTACACCTTC. Its protein product is CASRAPGTDYGYTF.